The clone carrying this T cell receptor (beta chain) was counted at least ten times. Aged 18 to 65, the patients had hyperthyroidism that was newly diagnosed and had lasted under 2 months. Exclusion followed for patients with uncontrolled infection, other autoimmune disease, pregnancy or lactation. PBMCs were obtained from over 8.5 ml fresh peripheral blood. This specimen belongs to a study of T cells in Graves' hyperthyroidism and ophthalmopathy. Across the whole study: Peripheral blood was drawn at first diagnosis, prior to all treatment.

Amplification of TCR beta CDR3 regions was performed using RNA transcripts as template. The study used the HTBI primer set for a first-round RT-PCR of the TCR CDR3. TCRdb re-called the multiplex PCR reads with MiXCR, one entry per CDR3 protein. The sample yields approximately 630,000 distinct CDR3 sequences, around 15% seen once. This CDR3 region has 16 residues. From germline, CDR1 is SGHTA and CDR2 FQGNSA. V was clipped by 5 bases and J by 5 bases; unmatched bases: 6. The clonotype originates from a woman in her twenties or thirties with Graves' hyperthyroidism. This chain links TRBV7-2 with TRBJ2-3; 14 positions match TRBD2. Sample: blood. CDR3 coding DNA: TGTGCCAGCAGCCCAGAAGGGACTAGCGGGAGAGATACGCAGTATTTT. It specifies CASSPEGTSGRDTQYF. Full variable domain (outside the CDR3, taken from reference TRBV7-2 and TRBJ2-3): GAGVSQSPSNKVTEKGKDVELRCDPISGHTALYWYRQSLGQGLEFLIYFQGNSAPDKSGLPSDRFSAERTGGSVSTLTIQRTQQEDSAVYLCASSPEGTSGRDTQYFGPGTRLTVL.